This T cell receptor (beta chain) comes out of a study of CXCR3-negative and CXCR3-positive naive CD8 T cells. General observations from the study: For the naive subsets, surface CD5 was similar, and TCR strength was inferred from TRB CDR3 properties. Naive CXCR3-positive cells had TRB CDR3s more hydrophobic than those of CXCR3-negative naive cells. Within a donor, both naive subsets shared TRBV-TRBJ usage, unlike memory cells.

Germline loops: CDR1 SGHKS, CDR2 YYEKEE (reference sequence). There are 15 residues in the CDR3. Regarding this clonotype: As yet, its antigen is unknown.

The method, 5' RACE with UMI labels, was used to prepare the TRB cDNA libraries. TCRdb re-called the 5' RACE reads; one entry per CDR3 protein, DNA not given. There are under 150,000 distinct CDR3 sequences in the sample, with about 0.37% held by the top ten. V usage is TRBV5-5 and J usage is TRBJ2-7; TCRdb outputs TRBD2, but without DNA this stays unchecked. This sequence was found in a human donor in good health. Some clones in this sample may be carry-over from other donors' samples. Sequenced: naive CXCR3+ CD8+ T cells from blood. The subset here: CD45RO-CCR7+CD27+CD95- naive CD8+ T cells expressing CXCR3 (TNR3+). This CDR3 is CASSLDPSRAYEQYF.